This is a list of T cell receptor beta chains from one sample in a study of T cells in Graves' hyperthyroidism and ophthalmopathy. TCRdb analysed the multiplex PCR reads with MiXCR anew, one entry per CDR3 protein. In the table there are under 350,000 distinct CDR3 sequences, 20% to 25% of which are singletons. The specimen sequenced was blood. The receptors derive from a woman aged 45-60 years with Graves' hyperthyroidism. Each CDR3 is given without its conserved first and last residue.

>TRBV6-1|TRBJ1-3
ASSEAPDRSGNTIY
>TRBV7-3|TRBJ1-1
ASSRRGGNTEAF
>TRBV18|TRBJ1-2
ASSPSGENYGYT
>TRBV2|TRBJ1-2
ASIRSPPGARTYYGYT
>TRBV11-1|TRBJ2-3
ASSLVDQLDTQY
>TRBV30|TRBJ1-1
AWTAWNTEAF
>TRBV7-9|TRBJ2-1
ASSSKPVEQF
>TRBV12-3/TRBV12-4|TRBJ1-1
ASRQQVNTEAF
>TRBV10-3|TRBJ1-1
AISRSNTEAF
>TRBV10-3|TRBJ2-3
ATRALIADTQY
>TRBV7-3|TRBJ2-1
ASSSGLGGNEQF
>TRBV7-2|TRBJ1-2
ASSPYGNYGYT
>TRBV7-6|TRBJ2-5
ASNKGGRETQY
>TRBV24-1|TRBJ2-1
ATSDYGQGGNEQF
>TRBV6-1|TRBJ1-1
ASIPQIRGGNTEAF
>TRBV5-6|TRBJ2-1
ASSLERGGSYNEQF
>TRBV5-1|TRBJ2-6
ASSRLQGSGANVLT
>TRBV29-1|TRBJ1-2
SVGGGGYGYT
>TRBV3-1|TRBJ1-4
ASSQVGAGTEKLF
>TRBV10-1|TRBJ2-1
ASSGVDNEQF
>TRBV7-8|TRBJ1-2
ASSLSGVGYGYT
>TRBV6-1|TRBJ1-2
ASSEVSTANYGYT
>TRBV30|TRBJ2-2
AWRRGPGELF
>TRBV20-1|TRBJ2-3
SAKNPGYATSSTDTQY
>TRBV24-1|TRBJ2-3
ATSDFGARGTDTQY
>TRBV24-1|TRBJ2-1
ATSDFGRDSYNEQF
>TRBV3-1|TRBJ2-3
ASSQDSPTTDTQY
>TRBV27|TRBJ1-5
ASSLLSGRNQPQH
>TRBV12-3/TRBV12-4|TRBJ2-4
ASSFDQVIQY
>TRBV2|TRBJ1-5
ASSEWGNNQPQH
>TRBV5-1|TRBJ2-5
ASSLGSGGPQQTQY
>TRBV20-1|TRBJ1-2
SARGQNYGYT
>TRBV5-1|TRBJ2-3
ASSRPRGELITDTQY
>TRBV7-9|TRBJ2-2
ASNLAVDTGELF
>TRBV7-8|TRBJ2-3
ASSSKWGAGTTDTQY
>TRBV20-1|TRBJ2-1
SVPPGLAGGRLF
>TRBV6-1|TRBJ2-7
ASSFGTGAYEQY
>TRBV7-3|TRBJ2-1
ASSLAGRSSSYNEQF
>TRBV29-1|TRBJ2-3
SVWGGQGKRSTDTQY
>TRBV6-6|TRBJ1-1
ASSYSGTSTEAF